These T cell receptor beta chains were read from a single sample in a study of blood T cell repertoires in COVID-19. Method: immunoSEQ multiplex PCR; TCRdb's copy keeps in-frame clones and lacks some. Of some 120,000 clones listed, around 87% were seen once; the top ten hold approximately 8.1%. Sequenced input: peripheral blood. The receptors were gathered from a man aged 45-65 years with acute or convalescent COVID-19. Both conserved end residues are part of each CDR3. The D gene is left open where the match is weak. Clone size is not always given. Where it is, it says once, few, many or a class for expanded clones.

J,size,D,V,CDR3,DNA
TRBJ2-6,NA,TRBD2,TRBV7-9,CASSLGGRVSGANVLTF,TGTGCCAGCAGCTTAGGGGGGAGGGTCTCTGGGGCCAACGTCCTGACTTTC
TRBJ2-2,NA,TRBD2,TRBV11-3,CASSSSGRGTGELFF,TGTGCCAGCAGCTCTAGCGGGAGAGGAACCGGGGAGCTGTTTTTT
TRBJ1-3,NA,TRBD1,TRBV20-1,CSASRQGALNSGNTIYF,TGCAGTGCTAGTCGGCAGGGGGCGTTAAACTCTGGAAACACCATATATTTT
TRBJ1-1,NA,NA,TRBV18,CASSPRGGRNTEAFF,TGTGCCAGCTCACCCCGGGGGGGAAGAAACACTGAAGCTTTCTTT
TRBJ2-2,NA,TRBD2,TRBV5-1,CASSLLAGVGTGELFF,TGCGCCAGCAGCTTACTAGCGGGAGTTGGCACCGGGGAGCTGTTTTTT
TRBJ2-5,NA,NA,TRBV12-3/TRBV12-4,CASSFRETQYF,TGTGCCAGCAGTTTCAGGGAGACCCAGTACTTC
TRBJ1-1,NA,NA,TRBV11-3,CASSLVSETNTEAFF,TGTGCCAGCAGCTTAGTTTCAGAAACGAACACTGAAGCTTTCTTT
TRBJ2-5,NA,TRBD2,TRBV5-1,CASSFVLAGETQYF,TGCGCCAGCAGCTTTGTCCTAGCGGGAGAGACCCAGTACTTC
TRBJ2-7,NA,NA,TRBV7-9,CASSVTGYGYEQYF,TGTGCCAGCAGCGTAACAGGGTACGGGTACGAGCAGTACTTC
TRBJ1-3,NA,NA,TRBV6-5,CASSLTVDSGNTIYF,TGTGCCAGCAGTCTTACAGTGGACTCTGGAAACACCATATATTTT
TRBJ2-3,NA,NA,TRBV29-1,CSVETKGLSTDTQYF,TGCAGCGTTGAAACCAAAGGACTAAGCACAGATACGCAGTATTTT
TRBJ2-3,NA,TRBD2,TRBV14,CASSRTSGRGTDTQYF,TGTGCCAGCAGCCGCACTAGCGGGAGAGGGACAGATACGCAGTATTTT
TRBJ2-3,NA,TRBD2,TRBV6-5,CASSYASGITDTQYF,TGTGCCAGCAGTTACGCTAGCGGGATAACAGATACGCAGTATTTT
TRBJ2-7,NA,TRBD2,TRBV15,CATSRDRLAGEQYF,TGTGCCACCAGCAGAGATAGACTAGCAGGCGAGCAGTACTTC
TRBJ2-7,once,NA,TRBV3-1/TRBV3-2,CASSQDRSGREQYF,TGTGCCAGCAGCCAAGATCGGTCAGGGCGGGAGCAGTACTTC
TRBJ1-5,NA,NA,TRBV6-5,CASRDIQGRPQHF,TGTGCCAGCAGGGACATCCAAGGGCGGCCCCAGCATTTT
TRBJ1-4,few,NA,TRBV27,CASSFRQQGNEKLFF,TGTGCCAGCAGTTTCAGGCAGCAGGGGAATGAAAAACTGTTTTTT
TRBJ1-6,NA,TRBD1,TRBV3-1/TRBV3-2,CASSQKGQGSNSPLHF,TGTGCCAGCAGCCAAAAAGGACAGGGCAGTAATTCACCCCTCCACTTT